This passage covers 2 T cell receptor beta chains from one sample sequenced in a study of response to subunit inactivated influenza vaccine. TCRdb processed the RT-PCR reads anew with MiXCR; each CDR3 protein has one entry. Of 650,000 to 700,000 distinct CDR3 sequences listed, around 14% are singletons. Source: PBMCs from blood, taken 11 to 12 days after vaccination. The receptors come from a man in his fifties who received an inactivated influenza vaccine.

This clonotype was picked up a small number of times. V is TRBV14 and J is TRBJ2-5; maybe TRBD2 (6 bases). Looked up from germline, CDR1 is SGHDN and CDR2 is FVKESK. This CDR3 contains 14 residues. The V end lost 3 bases, the J end lost 4 bases, and 12 bases lay between the germline ends. CDR3 sequence reads: CASSHLGSRETQYF. The DNA for the CDR3 is TGTGCCAGCAGCCACCTCGGGAGTCGAGAGACCCAGTACTTC.

This clonotype showed up just a few times. The chain carries TRBV12-3 or TRBV12-4 and TRBJ2-3; D gene unclear. V shed 3 bases and J shed 8 bases, with 9 bases lying between them. CDR3 length: 12 amino acids. The CDR3 reads CASSFSGGTQYF. CDR3 sequence (DNA): TGTGCCAGCAGTTTCTCTGGTGGTACGCAGTATTTT.